The 8 T cell receptor beta chains below come from one sample, sequenced in a study of metastatic and nonmetastatic thyroid tumors. TCRdb re-called the PCR reads through MiXCR. The table has 30,000 to 35,000 clones, about a fifth seen once. Each patient came to thyroid surgery without any prior treatment (of any kind). Sequencing was carried out using tumor tissue. These receptors were collected from a male donor with papillary thyroid cancer or a benign thyroid nodule (not recorded which). Some clones in this sample may be carry-over from other donors' samples.

Note on this clone: The limits of the CDR3 on the DNA are not certain, so only TCRdb's listed CDR3 is given. The chain recombines TRBV6-1 with TRBJ2-2; the table's D call TRBD2 went unverified against the DNA. Germline CDR1 and CDR2: MNHNS and SASEGT. Ends included, the CDR3 has 15 residues. This CDR3 is CATSFASGTTGELFF.

This clone was seen repeatedly, ten times or more. The chain uses TRBV20-1 and TRBJ2-1; 9 bases agree with TRBD2. Looked up from germline, CDR1 is DFQATT and CDR2 is SNEGSKA (reference sequence). With V trimmed by 0 bases and J by 2 bases, 5 bases remained unmatched. The CDR3 runs 16 residues. CDR3 nucleotide sequence: TGCAGTGCTAGAGATCTTGCGGGAGGGCCCTACAATGAGCAGTTCTTC. Translation: CSARDLAGGPYNEQFF.

The J gene is TRBJ2-6, the V gene TRBV11-1; the match to TRBD2 covers 10 bases. CDR1 is SGHAT and CDR2 is FQDESV in the germline V gene (reference sequence). Trimming removed 0 bases from V and 0 bases from J; junction bases left unmatched: 5. CDR3 length equals 19 residues. The CDR3 here is CASSLALAGGNSGANVLTF. DNA of the CDR3: TGTGCCAGCAGCTTAGCCTTAGCGGGGGGCAACTCTGGGGCCAACGTCCTGACTTTC.

The V call is TRBV20-1, the J call TRBJ2-7, with D possibly TRBD1 on 6 matching bases. The V end was cut by 6 bases, the J end by 2 bases, with 17 bases between. Germline V CDR1 and CDR2: DFQATT, SNEGSKA (reference sequence). The length of the CDR3 is 14 residues. CDR3 DNA: TGCAGTGCCACGTCTGGACAGCAGCCCTACGAGCAGTACTTC. Translating gives CSATSGQQPYEQYF.

This clone was seen at least ten times. The rearrangement joins TRBV27 to TRBJ2-2; D not resolved. The V gene's germline CDR1 is MNHEY and CDR2 SMNVEV (reference sequence). CDR3 size: 12 residues. V dropped 4 bases and J dropped 4 bases, with 4 bases sitting between them. The CDR3 sequence is CASSYSTGELFF. CDR3 DNA: TGTGCCAGCAGTTACAGCACCGGGGAGCTGTTTTTT.

In its sample, this clone was seen many times. The rearrangement joins TRBV6-4 to TRBJ2-1; no definite D call. With 8 bases removed from V and 6 bases from J, the gap between germline ends came to 14 bases. Germline CDR1 reads MRHNA; CDR2 reads SNTAGT. The CDR3 runs to 13 residues. CDR3 residues: CASVRTATNEQFF. In DNA form, the CDR3 reads TGTGCCAGCGTAAGAACAGCGACCAATGAGCAGTTCTTC.

The genes are TRBV30 and TRBJ2-5, with 9 bases aligning to TRBD2. V shed 1 base and J 2 bases; nucleotides not matched to a gene: 2. The CDR3 is 14 residues long. Germline values: CDR1 GTSNPN, CDR2 SVGIG (reference sequence). The CDR3 nucleotides are TGTGCCTGGAGTGGTAGCGGGGGACAAGAGACCCAGTACTTC. Translating it yields CAWSGSGGQETQYF.

This clone was seen ten or more times. This same CDR3 is encoded by further DNA sequences in the sample. The rearrangement links TRBV24-1 to TRBJ2-5; D is uncertain. The germline V and J ends were trimmed by 5 bases and 2 bases, with 11 bases remaining between them. CDR3 size: 14 residues. Germline values: CDR1 KGHDR, CDR2 SFDVKD. DNA for the CDR3: TGTGCCACCAGTGTCCCGGATGTTCAAGAGACCCAGTACTTC. This sequence encodes CATSVPDVQETQYF.